This T cell receptor (beta chain) was retrieved from a study of OX40 agonist ivuxolimab in advanced cancers. Study-level information: Patients were given ivuxolimab, an antibody that agonizes OX40 (CD134). Study-wide points: Dosing at 0.1 to 3.0 mg/kg was accompanied by clonal expansion of CD4+ and CD8+ blood T cells by week 6.

The V gene end was trimmed by 0 bases and the J gene end by 6 bases; junction bases not matched to a gene: 7. The germline gives CDR1 KGHSH, CDR2 LQKENI. This CDR3 region has 15 residues. Comment on this clone: Antigen specificity is unknown.

The method was immunoSEQ multiplex PCR; TCRdb's version includes in-frame clones alone and lacks a portion of them. The table lists approximately 60,000 clones, 84% of them singletons, with 9.8% in the top ten. This chain uses TRBV18 with TRBJ1-1; 7 bases fit TRBD1. Sample: CD4+ or CD8+ T cells sorted from blood, taken in a trial of the OX40 agonist ivuxolimab. This TCR was sampled from an adult with an advanced solid tumor such as melanoma, head and neck, liver or kidney cancer. CDR3 DNA: TGTGCCAGCTCACCACCGGGGACAGCTAACGCTGAAGCTTTCTTT. This translates into CASSPPGTANAEAFF.